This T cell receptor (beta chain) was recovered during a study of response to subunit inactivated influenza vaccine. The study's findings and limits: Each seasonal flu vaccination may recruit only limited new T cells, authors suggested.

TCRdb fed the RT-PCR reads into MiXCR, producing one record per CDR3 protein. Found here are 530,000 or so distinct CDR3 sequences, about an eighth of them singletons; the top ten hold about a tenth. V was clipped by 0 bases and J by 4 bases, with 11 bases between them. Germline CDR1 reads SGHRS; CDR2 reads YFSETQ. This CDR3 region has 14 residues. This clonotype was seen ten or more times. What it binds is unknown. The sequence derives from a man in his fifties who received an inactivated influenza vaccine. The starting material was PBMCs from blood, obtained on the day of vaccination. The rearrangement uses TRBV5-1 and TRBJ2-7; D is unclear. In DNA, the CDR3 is TGCGCCAGCAGCTTGGGTCAGCAGGCGTACGAGCAGTACTTC. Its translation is CASSLGQQAYEQYF. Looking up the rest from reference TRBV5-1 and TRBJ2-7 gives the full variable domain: KAGVTQTPRYLIKTRGQQVTLSCSPISGHRSVSWYQQTPGQGLQFLFEYFSETQRNKGNFPGRFSGRQFSNSRSEMNVSTLELGDSALYLCASSLGQQAYEQYFGPGTRLTVT.